In this sample, the clone carrying this TCR beta chain turned up a few times. Its target is not known. The sample is drawn from a study of CD8+ T cells in alopecia areata. Study information: Each of the treated patients was given oral tofacitinib, 5 to 10 mg twice daily, for moderate-to-severe alopecia areata. Whole-study results and caveats: Scalp data also include sequences from resident alphabeta T cells of normal skin.

Deletions cut 7 bases from V and 6 bases from J, with 18 bases between. The CDR3 covers 14 residues. Reverse transcription of extracted RNA yielded cDNA, which provided the sequencing template. Sequencing used immunoSEQ multiplex PCR; TCRdb keeps in-frame clones, though not all of them. The profile shows roughly 120,000 clones, around two fifths of them singletons. Sorted out of PBMCs were CD4+ T cells and CD8+ T cells. The sequencing input was CD4+ T cells sorted from blood. The chain joins TRBV23-1 to TRBJ1-2, with D perhaps matching TRBD1 (5 bases). Being an ORF, TRBV23-1 has a function that is uncertain. This TCR was recovered from a human donor with alopecia areata. The CDR3: CASKLTRGNDGYTF. CDR3 DNA: TGCGCCAGCAAGCTAACGAGGGGAAACGATGGCTACACCTTC.